This is a list of T cell receptor beta chains from one sample in a study of CD8 T cells in ankylosing spondylitis. A single record per CDR3 protein comes from TCRdb applying MiXCR to the 5' RACE reads. The table has some 450,000 distinct CDR3 sequences, about 15% seen once. What was sequenced was blood, either unsorted or a sorted T cell fraction (not recorded which). The receptors stem from a male donor with ankylosing spondylitis. CDR3s include the opening cysteine and the closing phenylalanine or tryptophan. D genes are given only for firm matches. A row's size may be missing; if present it is once, few, many or a size class.

size: NA; J: TRBJ2-1; D: NA; V: TRBV12-3/TRBV12-4; length: 16; DNA: TGTGCCAGCAGTTTAGGGAGTCTCCGTGGGGCCAATGAGCAGTTCTTC; CDR3: CASSLGSLRGANEQFF
size: few; J: TRBJ1-6; D: TRBD1; V: TRBV20-1; length: 14; DNA: TGCAGTGCTAGAGGGGACAGGGATGCTTCACCCCTCCACTTT; CDR3: CSARGDRDASPLHF
size: many; J: TRBJ1-1; D: TRBD1; V: TRBV6-5; length: 14; DNA: TGTGCCAGCAGTTTGCTAACAGGGGGCACTGAAGCTTTCTTT; CDR3: CASSLLTGGTEAFF
size: NA; J: TRBJ1-4; D: NA; V: TRBV6-2/TRBV6-3; length: 14; DNA: TGTGCCAGCAGCCACCCCGGAATGGGAGGAAAACTGTTTTTT; CDR3: CASSHPGMGGKLFF
size: NA; J: TRBJ2-1; D: TRBD2; V: TRBV6-2/TRBV6-3; length: 14; DNA: TGTGCCAGCATGCTAGCGGGCCCTTACAATGAGCAGTTCTTC; CDR3: CASMLAGPYNEQFF
size: few; J: TRBJ2-5; D: NA; V: TRBV5-1; length: 15; DNA: TGCGCCAGCAGCTTGAGGGCAGGGGTACAAGAGACCCAGTACTTC; CDR3: CASSLRAGVQETQYF
size: many; J: TRBJ2-1; D: NA; V: TRBV7-2; length: 13; DNA: TGTGCCAGCAGCTCCGGACTCAACCGAGAGCAGTTCTTC; CDR3: CASSSGLNREQFF
size: NA; J: TRBJ1-2; D: NA; V: TRBV6-5; length: 14; DNA: TGTGCCAGCAGTTACGGGTTGGGACTGTATGGCTACACCTTC; CDR3: CASSYGLGLYGYTF
size: few; J: TRBJ2-1; D: NA; V: TRBV6-2/TRBV6-3; length: 14; DNA: TGTGCCAGCAGGGGGGGGCGGGCATCCGATGAGCAGTTCTTC; CDR3: CASRGGRASDEQFF
size: few; J: TRBJ2-5; D: NA; V: TRBV11-2; length: 16; DNA: TGTGCCAGCAGCCCTCAGGGCCGGGCGGAAAAAGAGACCCAGTACTTC; CDR3: CASSPQGRAEKETQYF
size: NA; J: TRBJ1-1; D: NA; V: TRBV29-1; length: 14; DNA: TGCAGCGTTACCCGCACAGCCCGGAACACTGAAGCTTTCTTT; CDR3: CSVTRTARNTEAFF
size: many; J: TRBJ2-5; D: NA; V: TRBV20-1; length: 13; DNA: TGCAGTGCTAGCGCTCTCCGAGGCGAGACCCAGTACTTC; CDR3: CSASALRGETQYF
size: many; J: TRBJ2-2; D: NA; V: TRBV27; length: 14; DNA: TGTGCCAGCAGTTATGGGCCGAACACCGGGGAGCTGTTTTTT; CDR3: CASSYGPNTGELFF
size: NA; J: TRBJ2-2; D: NA; V: TRBV7-2; length: 14; DNA: TGTGCCAGCAGCTTGTTAGTAGTTGGCGGGGAGCTGTTTTTT; CDR3: CASSLLVVGGELFF
size: many; J: TRBJ2-7; D: NA; V: TRBV4-3; length: 15; DNA: TGCGCCAGCAGCCAAGAGGGGGGAAGTTCCTACGAGCAGTACTTC; CDR3: CASSQEGGSSYEQYF
size: NA; J: TRBJ2-1; D: TRBD1; V: TRBV5-5; length: 14; DNA: TGTGCCAGCAGCCGCCAGGGACAGTACAATGAGCAGTTCTTC; CDR3: CASSRQGQYNEQFF
size: few; J: TRBJ2-2; D: TRBD2; V: TRBV4-2; length: 16; DNA: TGTGCCAGCAGCCAAGATAGCGGGGAGCGGACCGGGGAGCTGTTTTTT; CDR3: CASSQDSGERTGELFF
size: many; J: TRBJ2-1; D: TRBD2; V: TRBV4-2; length: 16; DNA: TGTGCCAGCAGCCAAGAAGCTGGCGGGAGCTCCAATGAGCAGTTCTTC; CDR3: CASSQEAGGSSNEQFF
size: NA; J: TRBJ2-2; D: NA; V: TRBV7-2; length: 16; DNA: TGTGCCAGCAGCAAATTGCGGACGGCGAACACCGGGGAGCTGTTTTTT; CDR3: CASSKLRTANTGELFF
size: many; J: TRBJ2-7; D: NA; V: TRBV18; length: 14; DNA: TGTGCCAGCTCACCACGCGGACTCATCTACGAGCAGTACTTC; CDR3: CASSPRGLIYEQYF
size: NA; J: TRBJ2-3; D: TRBD2; V: TRBV27; length: 17; DNA: TGTGCCAGCAAGTTTGGGCCAAAACTAGCGGGGACAGATACGCAGTATTTT; CDR3: CASKFGPKLAGTDTQYF
size: NA; J: TRBJ2-3; D: NA; V: TRBV11-2; length: 16; DNA: TGTGCCAGCAGTAGGACCCGGATAGGGGAACAAAATACGCAGTATTTT; CDR3: CASSRTRIGEQNTQYF
size: NA; J: TRBJ1-4; D: NA; V: TRBV4-2; length: 14; DNA: TGTGCCAGCAGCCGTAGGGGGGGACATGAAAAACTGTTTTTT; CDR3: CASSRRGGHEKLFF